One sample yielded the 31 T cell receptor beta chains listed below, sequenced in a study of human versus mouse CDR3 diversity and MHC coevolution. Sequencing was performed with immunoSEQ multiplex PCR; in TCRdb, only in-frame clones are kept and a portion is missing. The table lists tens of thousands of clones, roughly 93% of them singletons. Sequenced material: naive CD4+ T cells from blood. As for subset: CD45RO-negative CD62L-positive naive CD4 T cells. These receptors all stem from a person aged 55 to 69 in good health.

The V gene is TRBV6-1, the J gene TRBJ1-2; tentatively, D is TRBD1 (5 bases). Germline V gene lookup returns CDR1 MNHNS and CDR2 SASEGT. V lost 8 bases and J 7 bases, leaving 14 bases between the germline ends. The CDR3 loop spans 12 amino acids. The CDR3: CASRGAIGGYTF. The CDR3, as DNA: TGTGCCAGCCGCGGGGCGATAGGTGGCTACACCTTC.

This clone appeared once. The chain joins TRBV5-1 to TRBJ2-7, with TRBD2 matching over 7 bases. The CDR3 sequence is 19 residues long. The trim removed 0 bases at V and 0 bases at J, leaving 15 bases unmatched. Germline CDR1 reads SGHRS; CDR2 reads YFSETQ. The CDR3 bases are TGCGCCAGCAGCTTGGCCCTTACTAGCGACATCCCTCACTCCTACGAGCAGTACTTC. Protein sequence: CASSLALTSDIPHSYEQYF.

The chain employs TRBV7-9 and TRBJ1-3; TRBD1 is a possible D gene (6 bases). The CDR3 has 15 amino acids. V lost 4 bases, J lost 2 bases, and 12 bases lay in between. Germline-derived CDR1 and CDR2 are SEHNR and FQNEAQ (reference sequence). In nucleotides, the CDR3 is TGTGCCAGCAGCTACCTCCAGGGGACTGGAAACACCATATATTTT. This encodes CASSYLQGTGNTIYF.

The V call is TRBV6-5, the J call TRBJ2-7, with D perhaps TRBD1 (5 bases). Trimming cost V 0 bases and J 4 bases, with 10 bases left between them. Germline V gene data show CDR1 as MNHEY and CDR2 as SVGAGI. This CDR3 is 14 amino acids long. The CDR3 DNA is TGTGCCAGCAGTTACTCGGCAGGGCGGTACGAGCAGTACTTC. Its translation is CASSYSAGRYEQYF.

In this sample, this clone turned up once. The chain couples TRBV7-3 to TRBJ2-7, with 12 positions matching TRBD2. Germline V gene data show CDR1 as SGHTA and CDR2 as FQGTGA. V shed 5 bases and J 5 bases; nucleotides not matched to a gene: 7. CDR3 length equals 15 residues. The CDR3 sequence is CASSPGLAGIDEQYF. DNA of the CDR3: TGTGCCAGCAGCCCCGGACTAGCGGGGATAGACGAGCAGTACTTC.

The V gene is TRBV11-3, the J gene TRBJ2-1; 10 bases match TRBD2. In germline, CDR1 is SGHNT, CDR2 YENEEA. J lost 4 bases, V lost 5 bases, and 5 bases had no gene match. The CDR3 runs to 15 residues. The CDR3 region has the DNA TGTGCCAGCAGCCCAGCGGGAGGGCCGTACAATGAGCAGTTCTTC. Translated, it gives CASSPAGGPYNEQFF.

This sequence joins TRBV6-1 and TRBJ2-2; maybe TRBD1 (5 bases). The germline V gene encodes CDR1 MNHNS and CDR2 SASEGT. V lost 6 bases and J lost 2, with 10 bases in between. CDR3 length: 14 amino acids. The CDR3 sequence is CASRGQINTGELFF. In DNA form, the CDR3 reads TGTGCCAGCAGGGGGCAGATAAACACCGGGGAGCTGTTTTTT.

This rearrangement joins TRBV9 to TRBJ2-3, with D maybe TRBD1 (6 bases). V lost 4 bases and J lost 2, with 14 bases in between. Germline CDR1 is SGDLS and CDR2 is YYNGEE. The CDR3 is 15 amino acids. The CDR3 loop is CASSLRRGYTDTQYF. In DNA, the CDR3 is TGTGCCAGCAGCCTCCGTAGGGGGTACACAGATACGCAGTATTTT.

The CDR3 DNA follows: TGCAGCGGGAGACGTACAACTAATGAAAAACTGTTTTTT. This sequence encodes CSGRRTTNEKLFF. V is TRBV29-1 and J is TRBJ1-4; D ambiguous. CDR3 length: 13 residues. CDR1 is SQVTM and CDR2 is ANQGSEA in the germline V gene. The germline V and J ends were trimmed by 7 bases and 0 bases, with 9 bases remaining between them.

The J gene is TRBJ2-1, the V gene TRBV19; 7 nucleotides align to TRBD2. This CDR3 is 16 amino acids long. Germline CDR1 and CDR2: LNHDA and SQIVND (reference sequence). Unmatched junction bases numbered 7, after V lost 3 bases and J lost 2 bases. CDR3 in amino acids: CASSMGGGRTYNEQFF. The CDR3 region has the DNA TGTGCCAGTAGTATGGGTGGCGGGAGAACCTACAATGAGCAGTTCTTC.

The chain couples TRBV5-1 to TRBJ1-1, with 8 positions matching TRBD1. CDR1 SGHRS and CDR2 YFSETQ come from the germline V gene. V gave up 0 bases and J gave up 4 bases; unmatched junction bases: 2. CDR3 size: 14 residues. CDR3: CASSLGQGATEAFF. CDR3 coding DNA: TGCGCCAGCAGCTTGGGTCAGGGGGCCACTGAAGCTTTCTTT.

This rearrangement joins TRBV5-1 to TRBJ1-2; D is perhaps TRBD1 (6 bases). The CDR3 runs to 16 residues. The germline V gene encodes CDR1 SGHRS and CDR2 YFSETQ. V was trimmed by 1 base and J by 1 base, leaving 14 bases between them. The DNA for the CDR3 is TGCGCCAGCAGCTTGCGGGCAGGGGATATTAACTATGGCTACACCTTC. Its translation is CASSLRAGDINYGYTF.

The chain employs TRBV7-8 and TRBJ2-7; 11 nucleotides line up with TRBD2. This CDR3 spans 16 amino acids. J lost 0 bases, V lost 3 bases, and 4 bases had no gene match. Germline lookup yields CDR1 SGHVS and CDR2 FQNEAQ. The DNA of the CDR3 is TGTGCCAGCAGCTTTTCGACTAGCGGGGCCTCCTACGAGCAGTACTTC. Amino acid sequence: CASSFSTSGASYEQYF.

The chain joins TRBV15 to TRBJ1-4, with D unresolved. Germline lookup yields CDR1 LNHNV and CDR2 YYDKDF (reference sequence). CDR3 length: 15 residues. Trimming cost V 4 bases and J 1 base, with 10 bases left between them. DNA of the CDR3: TGTGCCACCAGCACCCACGAGGGAACTAATGAAAAACTGTTTTTT. As protein: CATSTHEGTNEKLFF.

This clone was observed once. The rearrangement joins TRBV14 to TRBJ2-1; maybe TRBD2 (5 bases). This CDR3 region has 15 residues. V was pared by 4 bases and J by 0 bases, with 10 bases between. Germline CDR1 reads SGHDN; CDR2 reads FVKESK. The CDR3, as DNA: TGTGCCAGCAGCCCTGTTCGGGGCTCCTACAATGAGCAGTTCTTC. Translated, it gives CASSPVRGSYNEQFF. The full variable domain, in which reference TRBV14 and TRBJ2-1 provide the parts outside the CDR3, is EAGVTQFPSHSVIEKGQTVTLRCDPISGHDNLYWYRRVMGKEIKFLLHFVKESKQDESGMPNNRFLAERTGGTYSTLKVQPAELEDSGVYFCASSPVRGSYNEQFFGPGTRLTVL.

The genes are TRBV5-1 and TRBJ2-5; 8 bases align to TRBD1. The CDR3 runs 14 residues. V shed 5 bases and J 5 bases; nucleotides not matched to a gene: 8. The germline CDR1 and CDR2 sequences are SGHRS and YFSETQ. CDR3 protein: CASSSVQGAETQYF. CDR3 in DNA: TGCGCCAGCAGTTCGGTTCAGGGGGCTGAGACCCAGTACTTC.

This chain joins TRBV27 and TRBJ2-7, with 12 bases lining up with TRBD2. This CDR3 is built from 14 residues. Germline V CDR1 and CDR2: MNHEY, SMNVEV (reference sequence). Trimming removed 8 bases from V and 1 base from J; junction bases left unmatched: 3. The CDR3 is CASRLAGVSYEQYF. The CDR3 DNA is TGTGCCAGCCGACTAGCGGGGGTATCCTACGAGCAGTACTTC.

The chain has TRBV5-4 and TRBJ1-2, with 9 bases fitting TRBD1. Germline-derived CDR1 and CDR2 are SGHNT and YYREEE (reference sequence). This CDR3 spans 15 amino acids. After removal of 4 bases from V and 2 bases from J, the junction contained 6 bases not matched to a gene. The CDR3 sequence is CASSIGQGINYGYTF. CDR3 bases: TGTGCCAGCAGCATAGGACAGGGGATCAACTATGGCTACACCTTC.

The chain links TRBV7-8 to TRBJ2-2; D possibly corresponds to TRBD1 (6 bases). In germline, CDR1 is SGHVS, CDR2 FQNEAQ. This CDR3 region has 13 residues. V was clipped by 8 bases and J by 3 bases, with 10 bases between them. The CDR3 sequence: CASGGQYTGELFF. As DNA, the CDR3 is TGTGCCAGCGGCGGACAGTACACCGGGGAGCTGTTTTTT. The full variable domain, with the rest looked up from reference TRBV7-8 and TRBJ2-2, is GAGVSQSPRYKVAKRGQDVALRCDPISGHVSLFWYQQALGQGPEFLTYFQNEAQLDKSGLPSDRFFAERPEGSVSTLKIQRTQQEDSAVYLCASGGQYTGELFFGEGSRLTVL.

The V call is TRBV5-1, the J call TRBJ2-7; D may be TRBD2 (7 bases). This CDR3 spans 14 amino acids. V was cut by 4 bases and J by 2 bases, with 13 bases left in between. Looked up from germline, CDR1 is SGHRS and CDR2 is YFSETQ. CDR3 sequence (DNA): TGCGCCAGCAGCGGAGGGGGGAGGGCCTACGAGCAGTACTTC. This codes for CASSGGGRAYEQYF.

The chain joins TRBV7-9 to TRBJ2-5, with no clear D. Between the trimmed V and J ends, which lost 4 bases and 2 bases, there was a span of 11 bases. The CDR3 runs to 14 residues. Germline values: CDR1 SEHNR, CDR2 FQNEAQ (reference sequence). The CDR3 is CASSSTEAQETQYF. CDR3 nucleotides: TGTGCCAGCAGCTCTACGGAAGCGCAAGAGACCCAGTACTTC. Variable domain in full (rest from reference TRBV7-9 and TRBJ2-5): DTGVSQNPRHKITKRGQNVTFRCDPISEHNRLYWYRQTLGQGPEFLTYFQNEAQLEKSRLLSDRFSAERPKGSFSTLEIQRTEQGDSAMYLCASSSTEAQETQYFGPGTRLLVL.

The gene calls are TRBV19 and TRBJ2-7, with TRBD2 identical over 7 bases. The V segment lost 6 bases and the J segment 2 bases; nucleotides outside the gene matches: 4. CDR3 length: 13 residues. The germline gives CDR1 LNHDA, CDR2 SQIVND (reference sequence). CDR3 nucleotide sequence: TGTGCCAGTAGAAGAGCGGGGACCTACGAGCAGTACTTC. It specifies CASRRAGTYEQYF.

The chain has TRBV5-6 and TRBJ2-5; D is undetermined. Per germline, CDR1 SGHDT and CDR2 YYEEEE. The V end was cut by 2 bases, the J end by 2 bases, with 4 bases between. The CDR3 has 12 residues. The CDR3 loop reads CASSFQQETQYF. The DNA for the CDR3 is TGTGCCAGCAGCTTCCAGCAAGAGACCCAGTACTTC.

The chain employs TRBV29-1 and TRBJ2-3; 7 bases agree with TRBD2. From germline, CDR1 is SQVTM and CDR2 ANQGSEA. V shed 7 bases, J shed 3 bases, and the junction held 10 bases outside the gene matches. The CDR3 is 14 residues long. The chain's CDR3 is CSGGRGVETDTQYF. In DNA form, the CDR3 reads TGCAGCGGAGGTCGGGGGGTGGAAACAGATACGCAGTATTTT.

The chain joins TRBV9 to TRBJ2-1, with TRBD2 matching 10 bases. Germline CDR1 SGDLS, CDR2 YYNGEE. V was clipped by 6 bases and J by 8 bases; unmatched bases: 8. CDR3 length: 14 amino acids. The CDR3 DNA is TGTGCCAGCAACCCTAGCGGGAGTGTCCATGAGCAGTTCTTC. Its translation is CASNPSGSVHEQFF.

The CDR3 DNA sequence: TGTGCCAGCTCCCGGGACAGGATCCCGGCCTATGGCTACACCTTC. Its protein product is CASSRDRIPAYGYTF. The chain couples TRBV27 to TRBJ1-2; 8 nucleotides line up with TRBD1. The CDR3 has 15 amino acids. Germline V gene data show CDR1 as MNHEY and CDR2 as SMNVEV (reference sequence). V was pared by 8 bases and J by 4 bases, with 12 bases of the junction left unmatched.

The gene calls are TRBV5-4 and TRBJ1-1; 9 bases line up with TRBD1. V shed 4 bases and J 1 base; nucleotides not matched to a gene: 5. The CDR3 has 15 residues. Germline lookup yields CDR1 SGHNT and CDR2 YYREEE (reference sequence). This CDR3 is CASSPKTGGNTEAFF. The CDR3 coding sequence is TGTGCCAGCAGCCCAAAGACAGGGGGGAACACTGAAGCTTTCTTT. Full variable domain (remainder filled in from reference TRBV5-4 and TRBJ1-1): ETGVTQSPTHLIKTRGQQVTLRCSSQSGHNTVSWYQQALGQGPQFIFQYYREEENGRGNFPPRFSGLQFPNYSSELNVNALELDDSALYLCASSPKTGGNTEAFFGQGTRLTVV.

V usage is TRBV6-6 and J usage is TRBJ2-2; 7 nucleotides line up with TRBD2. Germline V CDR1 and CDR2: MNHNY, SVGAGI (reference sequence). V dropped 7 bases and J dropped 4; count of bases not matched to a gene: 9. There are 15 residues in the CDR3. CDR3 in DNA: TGTGCCAGCACCAACCTACGCGGGGGCACCGGGGAGCTGTTTTTT. Its protein is CASTNLRGGTGELFF.

The chain joins TRBV6-1 to TRBJ1-6; TRBD1 aligns across 8 bases. The CDR3 length is 16 residues. With V trimmed by 4 bases and J by 5 bases, 7 bases remained unmatched. Germline CDR1 reads MNHNS; CDR2 reads SASEGT. In DNA form, the CDR3 reads TGTGCCAGCAGTGGACCCAGGGGGCCTGATAATTCACCCCTCCACTTT. Protein product: CASSGPRGPDNSPLHF.

The chain is built from TRBV6-5 and TRBJ2-1; D ambiguous. Trimming removed 6 bases from V and 0 bases from J, with 12 bases in between. Germline CDR1 is MNHEY and CDR2 is SVGAGI. The CDR3 spans 15 residues. For the CDR3, the DNA is TGTGCCAGCAGCCCCGCGAAGAGCTCCTACAATGAGCAGTTCTTC. Translating gives CASSPAKSSYNEQFF.

The V call is TRBV27, the J call TRBJ1-1; 11 bases fit TRBD1. The CDR3 covers 16 residues. The V gene end was trimmed by 4 bases and the J gene end by 0 bases; junction bases not matched to a gene: 4. Germline V lookup: CDR1 MNHEY, CDR2 SMNVEV (reference sequence). The CDR3 nucleotides are TGTGCCAGCAGTTACGGACAGGGGGCCATGAACACTGAAGCTTTCTTT. Protein product: CASSYGQGAMNTEAFF.